The following is a T cell receptor beta chain sequence with its context. What it recognizes is unknown. Healthy donors had no documented immune events, such as infections, while sampled. The data stem from a study of identifying expanded T cells in peripheral blood. The V segment lost 3 bases and the J segment 5 bases; nucleotides outside the gene matches: 11. This CDR3 spans 17 amino acids. From germline, CDR1 is SGHRS and CDR2 YFSETQ. Findings and caveats of the study: Differentially abundant clones: around 1.1 between replicates, 15 to 17 at about two weeks, under 25 at four. Across healthy donors, higher total template counts meant significantly greater roughly 2-week count variance.

Clones were read by immunoSEQ multiplex PCR, and TCRdb kept only the in-frame ones, dropping some. Among tens of thousands of clones listed, around 84% were seen once. The sequence derives from a person between 18 and 70 years old in good health. Sequenced material: blood. V is TRBV5-1 and J is TRBJ1-1; 12 bases match TRBD1. The CDR3 bases are TGCGCCAGCAGCTCCACCGGGACAGGGGGCGTGGGTACTGAAGCTTTCTTT. As protein: CASSSTGTGGVGTEAFF.